The text below deals with one T cell receptor beta chain. Its binding antigen is unknown. The input lacks base qualities; no much larger clone sits a single base away. Related transplant donors provided blood samples for TCR beta sequencing. Nuclei Lysis Solution was used to extract genomic DNA from fresh or cryopreserved unfractionated peripheral blood mononuclear cells. Its CDR3 holds 14 amino acids, cysteine through phenylalanine. Solely the CDR3 DNA is kept, with 42 bases framed from the first base. According to the germline V gene (reference sequence), CDR1 reads GTSNPN and CDR2 reads SVGIG. The junction carries 18 bases between V and J, which are trimmed by 4 bases and 5 bases respectively. The immunoSEQ assay, a bias-controlled multiplex PCR with V- and J-specific primers, was used to amplify TCR beta CDR3 regions from genomic DNA. A second PCR step added a proprietary barcode and Illumina adapter sequences to the CDR3 amplicons. An Illumina MiSeq instrument was used to sequence the CDR3 libraries. In the original analysis: immunoSEQ Analyzer 3.0 was used for export and quality control, with R Bioconductor and Immunarch used for downstream analyses. Only productive rearrangements in the normalized downsampled data set went into calculating the repertoire metrics. In the normalized cohort, clonotypes with more than 5 templates were defined as pathologically expanded. The Inverse Simpson Index served as the measure of repertoire diversity. CMV-specificity analyses were carried out on the non-normalized data set to capture all clonotypes. In its TCRdb copy, this immuneACCESS table keeps in-frame sequences only and misses some clones. Where compared with another copy, unresolved V genes explain less than half of these, and the others have no known cause. V and J calls and clone size are those listed in that table; D and trimming were worked out from the DNA. A total of almost 20,000 clones appear in this sample, around four fifths of them only once. The top ten clonotypes cover under 15% of the sample.

This entry comes from a study of T cell clonotyping in hematopoietic cell transplantation (dated by TCRdb to about 2021). About the investigation overall: A total of 135 blood samples were collected in the study from a few dozen consecutive transplant recipients and their related donors. Recruitment of patients was conducted between 2015 and January 2017, and follow-up was continued until late 2020 or death. Broad study findings and their caveats: The sample size was limited, and because cells were not sorted, the contributions of CD4 and CD8 repertoires could not be separated. Only a small fraction of recipient repertoires overlapped donor repertoires, with over 97% appearing de novo at the given depth. Inverse Simpson Index values from donors and from recipients before transplant predicted broader TCR repertoire diversity after transplant. Recipient TCR diversity fell after transplant, with pathologically expanded clonotypes rising progressively from day 30 to day 180.

Sequenced material: peripheral blood mononuclear cells. The chain is made from TRBV30 and TRBJ2-7; the D assignment is uncertain and may be TRBD1 or TRBD2, with 6 bases supporting each. The clonotype originates from a man aged 55 to 70 in good health. Some clones in this sample may be carry-over from other donors' samples. The nucleotide sequence is given as TGTGCCTGGACGTACGGGGGCTTAAGTGACGAGCAGTACTTC. It translates as CAWTYGGLSDEQYF.